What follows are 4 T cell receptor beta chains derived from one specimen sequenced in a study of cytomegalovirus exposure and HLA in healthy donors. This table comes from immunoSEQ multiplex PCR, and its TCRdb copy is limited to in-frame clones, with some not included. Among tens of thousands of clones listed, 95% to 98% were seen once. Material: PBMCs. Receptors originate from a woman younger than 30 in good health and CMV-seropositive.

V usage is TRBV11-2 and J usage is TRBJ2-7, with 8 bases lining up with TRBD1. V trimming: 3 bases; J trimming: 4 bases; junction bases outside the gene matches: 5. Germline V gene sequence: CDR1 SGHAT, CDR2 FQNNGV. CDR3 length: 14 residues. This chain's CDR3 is CASSFHRGEYEQYF. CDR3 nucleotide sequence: TGTGCCAGCAGCTTTCACAGGGGGGAGTACGAGCAGTACTTC.

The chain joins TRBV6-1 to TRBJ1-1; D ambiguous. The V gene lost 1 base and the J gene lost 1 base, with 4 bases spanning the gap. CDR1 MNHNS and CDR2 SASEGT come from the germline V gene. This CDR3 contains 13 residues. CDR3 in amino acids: CASSEDRNTEAFF. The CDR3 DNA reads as TGTGCCAGCAGTGAAGACAGGAACACTGAAGCTTTCTTT.

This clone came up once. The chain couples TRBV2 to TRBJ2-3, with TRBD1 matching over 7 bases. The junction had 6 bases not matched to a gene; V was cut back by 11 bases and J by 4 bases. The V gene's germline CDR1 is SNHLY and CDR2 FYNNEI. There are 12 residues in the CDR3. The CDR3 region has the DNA TGTGCCGGCGTACAGGGGCCAGATACGCAGTATTTT. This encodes CAGVQGPDTQYF.

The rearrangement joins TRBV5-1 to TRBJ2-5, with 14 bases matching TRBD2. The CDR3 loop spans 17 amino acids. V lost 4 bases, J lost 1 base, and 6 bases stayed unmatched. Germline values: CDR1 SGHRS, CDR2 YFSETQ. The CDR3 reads CASSPGLAGEGQETQYF. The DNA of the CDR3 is TGCGCCAGCAGCCCGGGACTAGCGGGAGAGGGCCAAGAGACCCAGTACTTC. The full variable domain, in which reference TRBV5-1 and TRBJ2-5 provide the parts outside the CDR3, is KAGVTQTPRYLIKTRGQQVTLSCSPISGHRSVSWYQQTPGQGLQFLFEYFSETQRNKGNFPGRFSGRQFSNSRSEMNVSTLELGDSALYLCASSPGLAGEGQETQYFGPGTRLLVL.